This TCR beta chain originates from a study of OX40 agonist ivuxolimab in advanced cancers. Overall study context: Every 2 weeks, ivuxolimab was infused into the patients intravenously at between 0.01 and 10 mg/kg. Patients were roughly 83% male with ages roughly 20 to 80, mean about 60.

Regarding the study as a whole: Dosing at 0.1 to 3.0 mg/kg was accompanied by clonal expansion of CD4+ and CD8+ blood T cells by week 6.

The CDR3 spans 13 residues. Trimming left V 6 bases short and J 2 bases short, with 11 bases between. Germline CDR1 is SGHVS and CDR2 is FNYEAQ. TCRdb's table, derived via immunoSEQ multiplex PCR, lists solely in-frame clones and lacks some. The table records 65,000 to 90,000 clones, roughly 90% of them present only once. To note about this clone: What it binds is not known.

This TCR was sampled from an adult with an advanced solid tumor such as melanoma, head and neck, liver or kidney cancer. This specimen consisted of CD4+ or CD8+ T cells sorted from blood, obtained in a trial of the OX40 agonist ivuxolimab. This chain connects TRBV7-6 to TRBJ2-7; D not certain. CDR3 DNA sequence: TGTGCCAGCAGTATCAGTTTAGCCTACGAGCAGTACTTC. Translation gives CASSISLAYEQYF.